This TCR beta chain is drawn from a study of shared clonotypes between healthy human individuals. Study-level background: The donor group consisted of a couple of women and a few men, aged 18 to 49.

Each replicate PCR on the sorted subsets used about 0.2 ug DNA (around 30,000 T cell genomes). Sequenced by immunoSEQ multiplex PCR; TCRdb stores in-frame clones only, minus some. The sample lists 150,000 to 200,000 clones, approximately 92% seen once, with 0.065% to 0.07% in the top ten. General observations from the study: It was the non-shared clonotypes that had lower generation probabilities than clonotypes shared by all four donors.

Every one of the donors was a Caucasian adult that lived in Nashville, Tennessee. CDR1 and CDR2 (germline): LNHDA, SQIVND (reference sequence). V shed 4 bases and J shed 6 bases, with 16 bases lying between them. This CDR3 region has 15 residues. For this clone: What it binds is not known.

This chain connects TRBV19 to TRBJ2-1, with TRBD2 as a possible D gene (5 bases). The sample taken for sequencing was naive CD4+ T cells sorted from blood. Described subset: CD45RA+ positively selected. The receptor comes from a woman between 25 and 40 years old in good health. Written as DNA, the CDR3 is TGTGCCAGTAGTAAGGTGGGAGTAATAACCAATGAGCAGTTCTTC. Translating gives CASSKVGVITNEQFF. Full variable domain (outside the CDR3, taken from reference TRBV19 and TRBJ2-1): DGGITQSPKYLFRKEGQNVTLSCEQNLNHDAMYWYRQDPGQGLRLIYYSQIVNDFQKGDIAEGYSVSREKKESFPLTVTSAQKNPTAFYLCASSKVGVITNEQFFGPGTRLTVL.